These T cell receptor beta chains were read from a single sample in a study of T-cell reconstitution after alpha-beta-depleted transplantation in children. TCRdb called the PCR reads again in MiXCR, with one record for every CDR3 protein. This sample has around 400,000 distinct CDR3 sequences, with approximately 10% found just once. The sequences come from PBMCs from the stem cell graft donor, collected from the stem cell graft. These receptors were collected from a human donor who donated a stem cell graft to a child with acute myeloid leukemia. Each CDR3 is given with its conserved first and last residue. The D gene is left open where the match is weak. The size entry is marked missing in some rows and otherwise reads once, few, many or a size class.

j_call d_call clone_size v_call cdr3_aa cdr3_nt
TRBJ2-1 . many TRBV12-3/TRBV12-4 CASSLGQPNEQFF TGTGCCAGCAGTTTGGGGCAGCCCAATGAGCAGTTCTTC
TRBJ2-7 TRBD1 few TRBV24-1 CATRPEGPTGGEQYF TGTGCCACCAGACCGGAAGGCCCGACAGGGGGCGAGCAGTACTTC
TRBJ1-2 . few TRBV2 CASSTRGSGSYGYTF TGTGCCAGCAGTACTCGGGGATCAGGGAGCTATGGCTACACCTTC
TRBJ1-5 TRBD1 many TRBV2 CASSFQGGNQPQHF TGTGCCAGCAGTTTCCAGGGGGGGAATCAGCCCCAGCATTTT
TRBJ1-2 TRBD1 many TRBV4-3 CASSQEPGQGLGGYTF TGCGCCAGCAGCCAAGAGCCGGGACAGGGTTTGGGAGGCTACACCTTC
TRBJ2-5 TRBD2 few TRBV7-2 CASSYGGGAGETQYF TGTGCCAGCTCTTACGGCGGGGGGGCAGGAGAGACCCAGTACTTC
TRBJ2-1 TRBD1 few TRBV5-1 CASSHPGQGNEQFF TGCGCCAGCAGCCACCCGGGACAGGGCAATGAGCAGTTCTTC
TRBJ2-3 . few TRBV4-1 CASSQDRQGGDDTQYF TGCGCCAGCAGCCAAGATCGACAGGGAGGGGACGATACGCAGTATTTT
TRBJ1-3 TRBD1 . TRBV10-3 CAISGPGTGSTIYF TGTGCCATCAGTGGACCCGGGACAGGGAGCACCATATATTTT
TRBJ1-2 . . TRBV7-2 CASSLDGPHGYTF TGTGCCAGCAGCTTAGATGGACCTCATGGCTACACCTTC
TRBJ2-1 TRBD1 many TRBV29-1 CSVEGQGYSYEQFF TGCAGCGTTGAAGGACAGGGTTATTCTTATGAGCAGTTCTTC
TRBJ2-7 . many TRBV20-1 CSARPSGPLYEQYF TGCAGTGCTAGACCCTCAGGCCCCCTATACGAGCAGTACTTC
TRBJ2-1 TRBD1 . TRBV29-1 CSVGGQGSYNEQFF TGCAGCGTTGGCGGACAGGGGTCCTACAATGAGCAGTTCTTC
TRBJ1-5 . many TRBV12-3/TRBV12-4 CASKWGSNQPQHF TGTGCCAGCAAATGGGGCAGCAATCAGCCCCAGCATTTT
TRBJ2-1 TRBD2 many TRBV20-1 CSARETSGGPRSYNEQFF TGCAGTGCTAGAGAAACTAGCGGGGGGCCCCGCTCCTACAATGAGCAGTTCTTC
TRBJ1-1 . many TRBV9 CASSEQGLNTEAFF TGTGCCAGCAGCGAACAGGGATTGAACACTGAAGCTTTCTTT
TRBJ2-3 TRBD2 . TRBV4-3 CASSQSAGGVTDTQYF TGCGCCAGCAGCCAATCCGCGGGAGGGGTAACAGATACGCAGTATTTT
TRBJ2-1 . few TRBV5-5 CASSFILVRLYNEQFF TGTGCCAGCAGCTTTATCCTAGTAAGACTCTACAATGAGCAGTTCTTC
TRBJ2-1 TRBD2 few TRBV9 CASSVTVAGHSYNEQFF TGTGCCAGCAGCGTAACCGTAGCGGGCCACTCCTACAATGAGCAGTTCTTC
TRBJ2-3 TRBD1 . TRBV20-1 CSASLGQGAGTQYF TGCAGTGCTAGTTTGGGACAGGGGGCAGGTACGCAGTATTTT
TRBJ2-3 . . TRBV14 CASSQERGPTDTQYF TGTGCCAGCAGCCAAGAAAGAGGCCCGACAGATACGCAGTATTTT
TRBJ1-1 . many TRBV5-6 CASSLGGLTEAFF TGTGCCAGCAGCTTAGGGGGGCTAACTGAAGCTTTCTTT
TRBJ2-5 . few TRBV7-2 CASSLWSGEETQYF TGTGCCAGCAGCTTATGGTCAGGCGAAGAGACCCAGTACTTC
TRBJ2-1 . few TRBV15 CATSGLPGTGSYNEQFF TGTGCCACCAGCGGCCTTCCTGGAACGGGCTCCTACAATGAGCAGTTCTTC
TRBJ2-3 . . TRBV5-1 CATAISPFTDTQYF TGCGCCACCGCAATCTCACCTTTCACAGATACGCAGTATTTT
TRBJ1-2 TRBD1 once TRBV7-6 CASSALGQGLGGYTF TGTGCCAGCAGCGCCCTCGGACAGGGTCTTGGTGGCTACACCTTC
TRBJ1-5 . few TRBV20-1 CSARDSGIQPQHF TGCAGTGCTAGAGATAGTGGGATTCAGCCCCAGCATTTT
TRBJ2-7 . . TRBV30 CAVTSSYEQYF TGTGCCGTGACTAGCTCCTACGAGCAGTACTTC
TRBJ1-4 . many TRBV9 CASSLESGPNEKLFF TGTGCCAGCAGCTTAGAATCAGGACCGAATGAAAAACTGTTTTTT
TRBJ2-1 TRBD2 . TRBV20-1 CSAGFSGHYNEQFF TGCAGTGCTGGATTTAGCGGGCACTACAATGAGCAGTTCTTC
TRBJ2-6 TRBD1 few TRBV10-3 CAISGAPGQGAAGANVLTF TGTGCCATCAGCGGTGCGCCGGGACAGGGGGCGGCTGGGGCCAACGTCCTGACTTTC
TRBJ1-1 . many TRBV20-1 CSARAGLGNTEAFF TGCAGTGCTAGAGCGGGACTTGGGAACACTGAAGCTTTCTTT
TRBJ2-1 TRBD1 . TRBV5-1 CASSTTRGSWDEQFF TGCGCCAGCAGCACGACCAGGGGGTCTTGGGATGAGCAGTTCTTC
TRBJ1-1 . many TRBV10-3 CAISGRGDTEAFF TGTGCCATCAGCGGAAGGGGGGACACTGAAGCTTTCTTT
TRBJ2-1 TRBD2 few TRBV5-1 CASSLVAQREAQFF TGCGCCAGCAGCTTGGTTGCCCAGCGGGAGGCGCAGTTCTTC
TRBJ2-1 . few TRBV5-1 CASSLAGRTYNEQFF TGCGCCAGCAGCTTGGCTGGCCGCACCTACAATGAGCAGTTCTTC
TRBJ1-1 . many TRBV12-3/TRBV12-4 CASSLRQPVNTEAFF TGTGCCAGCAGTTTAAGGCAACCCGTGAACACTGAAGCTTTCTTT
TRBJ2-2 . . TRBV4-1 CASSQGPGALGGELFF TGCGCCAGCAGCCAAGGGCCGGGAGCCCTCGGCGGGGAGCTGTTTTTT
TRBJ2-2 . few TRBV6-5 CASSYSGNTGELFF TGTGCCAGCAGTTACTCCGGGAACACCGGGGAGCTGTTTTTT
TRBJ2-1 TRBD2 few TRBV6-5 CASSLSPAGDGQFF TGTGCCAGCAGTCTGTCACCCGCGGGAGACGGGCAGTTCTTC
TRBJ2-7 TRBD2 few TRBV6-5 CASSYSPILAGAYEQYF TGTGCCAGCAGTTACTCTCCCATACTAGCGGGGGCCTACGAGCAGTACTTC
TRBJ1-3 . many TRBV2 CASRPFSGSGNTIYF TGTGCCAGCAGACCTTTTAGCGGGTCTGGAAACACCATATATTTT
TRBJ2-5 . . TRBV5-1 CASSRGVSATKETQYF TGCGCCAGCAGCCGCGGCGTTTCAGCCACTAAAGAGACCCAGTACTTC
TRBJ2-3 TRBD2 many TRBV7-9 CASRPFGTRANTQYF TGTGCCAGCCGTCCTTTCGGGACTAGGGCCAATACGCAGTATTTT
TRBJ2-7 TRBD2 few TRBV5-1 CASSVTSGRTSYEQYF TGCGCCAGCAGCGTGACTAGCGGGAGGACCTCCTACGAGCAGTACTTC
TRBJ2-3 TRBD2 few TRBV29-1 CSVPGLAGGGSTDTQYF TGCAGCGTTCCGGGACTAGCGGGGGGGGGCAGTACAGATACGCAGTATTTT
TRBJ1-1 . few TRBV19 CASSIQILNTEAFF TGTGCCAGTAGTATCCAGATCCTGAACACTGAAGCTTTCTTT
TRBJ2-2 TRBD2 . TRBV19 CASRARGGAGELFF TGTGCCAGTAGAGCTCGCGGGGGGGCCGGGGAGCTGTTTTTT
TRBJ2-5 . . TRBV18 CASSPGALETQYF TGTGCCAGCTCACCAGGGGCCCTTGAGACCCAGTACTTC
TRBJ2-3 TRBD2 few TRBV20-1 CSARVISGSVGTDTQYF TGCAGTGCTAGAGTCATTAGCGGGAGCGTGGGCACAGATACGCAGTATTTT